A selection of T cell receptor beta chains follows, all from one sample in a study of early T cells in non-severe SARS-CoV-2 infection. TCRdb reprocessed the 5' RACE reads via MiXCR and lists one record per CDR3 protein. The table has some 57,000 distinct CDR3 sequences, about 10% seen once; the top ten hold 3.9%. The specimen comprised whole blood, sampled at baseline. All receptors derive from an adult who was a healthcare worker with PCR-confirmed SARS-CoV-2 infection or an uninfected control (not recorded which). Each CDR3 is given with its conserved first and last residue. D genes are given only for firm matches. Expanded clones get a size class; other rows say once, few or many, or leave the size out.

D,V,size,J,DNA,CDR3
NA,TRBV2,NA,TRBJ1-4,TGTGCCAGCAGTATAACCGGGACTACCAAAAAACTGTTTTTT,CASSITGTTKKLFF
NA,TRBV3-1,NA,TRBJ2-7,TGTGCCAGCAGCCCTCGGGAAGGGGTATCAGGGGAGCAGTACTTC,CASSPREGVSGEQYF
NA,TRBV7-3,few,TRBJ2-1,TGTGCCAGCAGCTTACTAGGCTCCTACAATGAGCAGTTCTTC,CASSLLGSYNEQFF
TRBD1,TRBV5-4,NA,TRBJ2-2,TGTGCCAGCAGACAAATGACAGGGGACGGGGAGCTGTTTTTT,CASRQMTGDGELFF
NA,TRBV3-1,NA,TRBJ1-2,TGTGCCAGCAGCCAAGTTCGATGGGATGGCTACACCTTC,CASSQVRWDGYTF
NA,TRBV5-1,many,TRBJ1-1,TGCGCCACCTCCGACGGACGGGGCACTGAAGCTTTCTTT,CATSDGRGTEAFF
TRBD1,TRBV11-3,NA,TRBJ2-7,TGTGCCAGCAGCTCACCGATCCTGCTGGACAGGATCAGCTCCTACGAGCAGTACTTC,CASSSPILLDRISSYEQYF
TRBD2,TRBV29-1,NA,TRBJ2-7,TGCAGCGTCGGGACTAGATCCTACGAGCAGTACTTC,CSVGTRSYEQYF
NA,TRBV6-1,few,TRBJ1-2,TGTGCCAGTCAGAAAGACACCACCTCCTATGGCTACACCTTC,CASQKDTTSYGYTF
NA,TRBV5-6,few,TRBJ2-3,TGTGCCAGCAGCTTCCCTCAAACAGATACGCAGTATTTT,CASSFPQTDTQYF
TRBD1,TRBV9,few,TRBJ1-1,TGTGCCAGCAGCCCGAGACAGGGACGGGCTGAAGCTTTCTTT,CASSPRQGRAEAFF
TRBD1,TRBV6-5,many,TRBJ2-7,TGTGCCAGCCGGGACAGAATCTCCGAGCAGTACTTC,CASRDRISEQYF
TRBD1,TRBV6-5,once,TRBJ2-1,TGTGTCAGCCGAGGGACAGGGAGGGCGAATGAGCAGTTCTTC,CVSRGTGRANEQFF
TRBD2,TRBV3-1,NA,TRBJ2-7,TGTGCCAGCAGCCATGTCCCCGGGACTAGCGGGACCAACTACGAGCAGTACTTC,CASSHVPGTSGTNYEQYF
NA,TRBV7-6,many,TRBJ2-5,TGTGCCAGCAGCCTGCTAGGGGAGACCCAGTACTTC,CASSLLGETQYF
NA,TRBV5-5,many,TRBJ2-1,TGTGCCAGCAGCTTAATACTCCGGGACTTTGAGCAGTTCTTC,CASSLILRDFEQFF
TRBD2,TRBV9,NA,TRBJ2-3,TGTGCCAGCAGCCAGGGAAGTTCTAGCGGGAGGAGGGGGTTTTCAGATACGCAGTATTTT,CASSQGSSSGRRGFSDTQYF
NA,TRBV18,NA,TRBJ1-6,TGTGCCAGCTCGTCAGGGTTACGAGATTCACCCCTCCACTTT,CASSSGLRDSPLHF
NA,TRBV7-3,many,TRBJ1-1,TGTGCCAGCAGCTTAACGTTGGCGACTGAAGCTTTCTTT,CASSLTLATEAFF
NA,TRBV15,many,TRBJ1-6,TGTGCCACCAGCAGAGATTATTCACCCCTCCACTTT,CATSRDYSPLHF
TRBD1,TRBV20-1,few,TRBJ1-1,TGCAGTGCTAGGGACAGGGTGAAGACGAACACTGAAGCTTTCTTT,CSARDRVKTNTEAFF
NA,TRBV5-5,few,TRBJ2-3,TGTGCCAGCAGCTTGGTGGGTAGCGGCACAGATACGCAGTATTTT,CASSLVGSGTDTQYF
NA,TRBV20-1,NA,TRBJ2-5,TGCAGTGCCACCCCTAGCTCCTTTCCGACCCAGTACTTC,CSATPSSFPTQYF
NA,TRBV10-1,few,TRBJ1-1,TGCGCCAGCAGTGAGTACCGGGGGACCCAAGCTTTCTTT,CASSEYRGTQAFF
TRBD2,TRBV18,NA,TRBJ2-1,TGTGCCAGCTCACCAGGGACTAGCGGCTCCTACAATGAGCAGTTCTTC,CASSPGTSGSYNEQFF
NA,TRBV27,few,TRBJ1-1,TGTGCCAGCAGTCTAAGAGCCGTCGGGTCTACCGGCACTGAAGCTTTCTTT,CASSLRAVGSTGTEAFF
NA,TRBV6-5,few,TRBJ1-4,TGTGCCAGCAGTTATGGGGGACTTACTAATGAAAAACTGTTTTTT,CASSYGGLTNEKLFF
NA,TRBV7-2,NA,TRBJ2-1,TGTGCCAGCAGCTTCGGCCCGCTCAATGAGCAGTTCTTC,CASSFGPLNEQFF
NA,TRBV29-1,NA,TRBJ1-1,TGCAGCGTTGACAGGGCGAACACTGAAGCTTTCTTT,CSVDRANTEAFF
NA,TRBV11-2,few,TRBJ2-1,TGTGCCAGCAGCTTAGTAGGGCTTTCGTACAATGAGCAGTTCTTC,CASSLVGLSYNEQFF
NA,TRBV6-1,few,TRBJ2-5,TGTGCCAGCAGATTTCTGGGACAACAAGAGACCCAGTACTTC,CASRFLGQQETQYF
NA,TRBV29-1,many,TRBJ2-1,TGCAGCGCCATAGGGGGGATCTGGGAGCAGTTCTTC,CSAIGGIWEQFF
NA,TRBV5-1,NA,TRBJ1-2,TGCGCCAGCAGCAGTTACAGTCCGGGGAACTATGGCCACACCTTC,CASSSYSPGNYGHTF
NA,TRBV7-9,NA,TRBJ2-2,TGTGCCAGCATTGAGTTCGCGAACACCGGGGAGCTGTTTTTT,CASIEFANTGELFF
NA,TRBV27,NA,TRBJ2-7,TGTGCCAGCAGTTTGGATCTCAGGGGTAAGCAGTACTTC,CASSLDLRGKQYF
NA,TRBV29-1,NA,TRBJ2-7,TGCAGCGCCGGTGGTCAGGGATATCGGGAGCAGTACTTC,CSAGGQGYREQYF
TRBD2,TRBV20-1,NA,TRBJ2-7,TGCAGTGCTAGTGACTCTGGGGGGGGCTCCTACGAGCAGTACTTC,CSASDSGGGSYEQYF
NA,TRBV11-2,many,TRBJ1-1,TGTGCCAGCAGCTTATGGGTGAGCCTGGAATCTGAAGCTTTCTTT,CASSLWVSLESEAFF
NA,TRBV5-4,many,TRBJ1-1,TGTGCCAGCAGCCCCGCGCCCCAGGGGAACACTGAAGCTTTCTTT,CASSPAPQGNTEAFF
NA,TRBV7-2,few,TRBJ2-3,TGTGCCAGCAGCGCTTCTGGCCGAAATACGCAGTATTTT,CASSASGRNTQYF
TRBD2,TRBV4-1,few,TRBJ2-1,TGCGCCAGCAGCCATTATCAAGCGGGAGGGGGGAGCTCCTACAATGAGCAGTTCTTC,CASSHYQAGGGSSYNEQFF
NA,TRBV7-9,many,TRBJ1-6,TGTGCCAGCAGCTGGGACACGTATAATTCACCCCTCCACTTT,CASSWDTYNSPLHF
NA,TRBV12-5,many,TRBJ2-2,TGTGCTAGTGGTTTGGGAACTACCCTCACCGGGGAGCTGTTTTTT,CASGLGTTLTGELFF
NA,TRBV2,many,TRBJ1-1,TGTGCCAGCAGAGGACGGGACGGGAACACTGAAGCTTTCTTT,CASRGRDGNTEAFF
TRBD1,TRBV28,few,TRBJ1-4,TGTGCCAGCAGTTTAGACAGGGTTGATGAAAAACTGTTTTTT,CASSLDRVDEKLFF
NA,TRBV6-6,NA,TRBJ2-7,TGTGCCAGCAGGCCCCATCCCGGGACGGGAAGCTCCTACGAGCAGTACTTC,CASRPHPGTGSSYEQYF
NA,TRBV5-6,many,TRBJ1-1,TGTGCCAGCAGCTTATGGGGCTTCGGCACTGAAGCTTTCTTT,CASSLWGFGTEAFF
NA,TRBV15,many,TRBJ2-2,TGTGCCACCAGCAGAGATAACCAGAACACCGGGGAGCTGTTTTTT,CATSRDNQNTGELFF
TRBD1,TRBV11-2,many,TRBJ1-4,TGTGCCAGCAGCCAGGGGACAGGGCGTGAAAAACTGTTTTTT,CASSQGTGREKLFF
TRBD1,TRBV5-1,NA,TRBJ2-3,TGCGCCAGCAGCGGGGGACAGAAGGATAGCACAGATACGCAGTATTTT,CASSGGQKDSTDTQYF
NA,TRBV5-1,many,TRBJ2-1,TGCGCCAGCAGCTTGAACCCAACAGGGATGGGGAATGAGCAGTTCTTC,CASSLNPTGMGNEQFF
NA,TRBV20-1,NA,TRBJ2-7,TGCAGTGCTAGCCAACTCCGGGGGCCGGCTACCTACGAGCAGTACTTC,CSASQLRGPATYEQYF
NA,TRBV5-1,few,TRBJ2-5,TGCGCCAGCAGCATCCAACTAGGAACCCAAGAGACCCAGTACTTC,CASSIQLGTQETQYF
NA,TRBV12-5,many,TRBJ1-1,TGTGCTGGAAGGGGGAACACTGAAGCTTTCTTT,CAGRGNTEAFF
NA,TRBV7-9,many,TRBJ2-3,TGTGCCAGCAGCCCCCCCGTCGCGGGTTCTCGCGCAGATACGCAGTATTTT,CASSPPVAGSRADTQYF